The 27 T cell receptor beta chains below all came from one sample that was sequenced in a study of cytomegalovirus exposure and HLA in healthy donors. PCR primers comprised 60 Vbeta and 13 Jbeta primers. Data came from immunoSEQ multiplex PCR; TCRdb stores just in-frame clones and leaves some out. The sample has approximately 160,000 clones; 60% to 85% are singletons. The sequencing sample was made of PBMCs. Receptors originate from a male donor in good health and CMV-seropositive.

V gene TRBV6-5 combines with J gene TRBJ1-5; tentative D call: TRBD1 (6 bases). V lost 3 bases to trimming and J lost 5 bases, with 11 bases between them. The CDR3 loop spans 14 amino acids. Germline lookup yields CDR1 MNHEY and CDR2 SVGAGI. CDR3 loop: CASSYGGADQPQHF. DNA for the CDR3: TGTGCCAGCAGTTATGGGGGGGCGGATCAGCCCCAGCATTTT.

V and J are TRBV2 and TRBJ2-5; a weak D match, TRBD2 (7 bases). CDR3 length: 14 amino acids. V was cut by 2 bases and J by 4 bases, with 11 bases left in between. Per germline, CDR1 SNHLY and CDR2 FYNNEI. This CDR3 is CASSERGAGETQYF. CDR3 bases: TGTGCCAGCAGTGAACGGGGGGCAGGAGAGACCCAGTACTTC.

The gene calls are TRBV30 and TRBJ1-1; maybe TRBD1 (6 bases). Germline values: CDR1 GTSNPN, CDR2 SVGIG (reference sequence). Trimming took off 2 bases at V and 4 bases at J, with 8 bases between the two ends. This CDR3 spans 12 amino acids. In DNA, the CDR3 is TGTGCCTGGAGTCACAGGGTCACTGAAGCTTTCTTT. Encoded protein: CAWSHRVTEAFF.

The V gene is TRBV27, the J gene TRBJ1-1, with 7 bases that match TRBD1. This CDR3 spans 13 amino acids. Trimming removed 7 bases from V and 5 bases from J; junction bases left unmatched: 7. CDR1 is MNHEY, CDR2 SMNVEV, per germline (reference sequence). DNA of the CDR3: TGTGCCAGCAAGACAGGGCCGGGGACTGAAGCTTTCTTT. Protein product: CASKTGPGTEAFF.

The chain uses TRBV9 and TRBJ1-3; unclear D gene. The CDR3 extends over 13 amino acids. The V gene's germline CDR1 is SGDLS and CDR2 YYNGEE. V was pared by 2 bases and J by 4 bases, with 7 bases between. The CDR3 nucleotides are TGTGCCAGCAGCGTTACGGAGGGAAACACCATATATTTT. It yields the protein CASSVTEGNTIYF.

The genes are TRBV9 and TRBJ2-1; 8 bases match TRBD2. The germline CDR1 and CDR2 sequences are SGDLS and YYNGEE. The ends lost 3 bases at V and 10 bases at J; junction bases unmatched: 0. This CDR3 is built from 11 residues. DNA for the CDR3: TGTGCCAGCAGCGGCGGGGGGGAGCAGTTCTTC. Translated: CASSGGGEQFF.

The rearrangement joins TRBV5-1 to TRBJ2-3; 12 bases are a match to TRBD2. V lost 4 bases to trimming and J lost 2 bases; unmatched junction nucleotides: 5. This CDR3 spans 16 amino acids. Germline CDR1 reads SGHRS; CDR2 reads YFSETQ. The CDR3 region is CASSIGLAGLTDTQYF. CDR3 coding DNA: TGCGCCAGCAGCATTGGACTAGCGGGGCTCACAGATACGCAGTATTTT.

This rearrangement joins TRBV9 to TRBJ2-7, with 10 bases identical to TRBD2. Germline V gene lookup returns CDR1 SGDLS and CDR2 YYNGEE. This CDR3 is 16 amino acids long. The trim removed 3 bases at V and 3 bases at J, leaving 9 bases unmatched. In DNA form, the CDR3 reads TGTGCCAGCAGCGAGGATAGCGGGGGGACTCGCTACGAGCAGTACTTC. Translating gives CASSEDSGGTRYEQYF.

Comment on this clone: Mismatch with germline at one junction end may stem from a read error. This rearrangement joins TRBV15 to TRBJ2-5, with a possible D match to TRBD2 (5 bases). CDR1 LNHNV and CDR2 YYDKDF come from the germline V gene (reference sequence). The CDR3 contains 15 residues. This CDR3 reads CVTSSQRGYQETQYF. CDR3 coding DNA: TGTGTCACCAGCAGTCAACGAGGGTACCAAGAGACCCAGTACTTC. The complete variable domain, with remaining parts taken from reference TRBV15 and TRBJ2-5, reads DAMVIQNPRYQVTQFGKPVTLSCSQTLNHNVMYWYQQKSSQAPKLLFHYYDKDFNNEADTPDNFQSRRPNTSFCFLDIRSPGLGDTAMYLCVTSSQRGYQETQYFGPGTRLLVL.

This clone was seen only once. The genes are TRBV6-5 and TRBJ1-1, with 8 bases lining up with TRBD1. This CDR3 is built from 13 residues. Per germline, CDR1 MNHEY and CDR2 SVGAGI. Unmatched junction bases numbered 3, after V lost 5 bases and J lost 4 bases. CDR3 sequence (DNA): TGTGCCAGCAGTGAGACAGGGGCCACTGAAGCTTTCTTT. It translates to CASSETGATEAFF.

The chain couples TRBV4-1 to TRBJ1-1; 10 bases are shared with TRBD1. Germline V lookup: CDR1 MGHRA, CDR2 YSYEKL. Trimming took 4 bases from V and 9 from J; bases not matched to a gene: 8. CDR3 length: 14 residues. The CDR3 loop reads CASSPLGQGLQAFF. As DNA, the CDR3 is TGCGCCAGCAGCCCCCTGGGACAGGGGCTCCAAGCTTTCTTT.

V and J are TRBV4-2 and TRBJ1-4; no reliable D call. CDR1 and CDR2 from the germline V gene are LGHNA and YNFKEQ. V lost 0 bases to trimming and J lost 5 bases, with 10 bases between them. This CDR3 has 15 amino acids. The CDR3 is CASSQEEAGNEKLFF. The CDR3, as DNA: TGTGCCAGCAGCCAAGAGGAGGCCGGCAATGAAAAACTGTTTTTT.

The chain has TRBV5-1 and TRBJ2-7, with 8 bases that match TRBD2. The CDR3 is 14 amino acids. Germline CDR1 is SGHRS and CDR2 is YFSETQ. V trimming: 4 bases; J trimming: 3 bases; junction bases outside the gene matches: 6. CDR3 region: CASSRGGGDYEQYF. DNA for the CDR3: TGCGCCAGCAGCCGGGGGGGAGGGGACTACGAGCAGTACTTC.

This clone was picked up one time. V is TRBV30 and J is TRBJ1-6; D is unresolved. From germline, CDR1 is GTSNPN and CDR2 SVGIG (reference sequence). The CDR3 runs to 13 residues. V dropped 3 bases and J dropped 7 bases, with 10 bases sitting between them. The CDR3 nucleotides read TGTGCCTGGAGAACGGTGATGAATTCACCCCTCCACTTT. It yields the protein CAWRTVMNSPLHF. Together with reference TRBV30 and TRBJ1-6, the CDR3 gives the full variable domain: SQTIHQWPATLVQPVGSPLSLECTVEGTSNPNLYWYRQAAGRGLQLLFYSVGIGQISSEVPQNLSASRPQDRQFILSSKKLLLSDSGFYLCAWRTVMNSPLHFGNGTRLTVT.

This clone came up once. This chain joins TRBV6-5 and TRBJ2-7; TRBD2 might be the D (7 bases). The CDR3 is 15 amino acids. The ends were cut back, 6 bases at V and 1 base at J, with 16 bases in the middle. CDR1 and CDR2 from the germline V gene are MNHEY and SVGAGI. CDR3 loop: CASRGGQGPSYEQYF. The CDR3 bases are TGTGCCAGCAGGGGGGGGCAGGGGCCATCCTACGAGCAGTACTTC.

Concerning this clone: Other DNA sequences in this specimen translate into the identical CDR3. The CDR3 region is CASSSGTATEAFF. The CDR3 DNA sequence: TGTGCCAGCAGCTCTGGGACAGCTACTGAAGCTTTCTTT. The chain combines TRBV7-9 with TRBJ1-1, with 7 nucleotides matching TRBD1. Losses at the gene ends were 4 bases for V and 5 bases for J; bases not matched to a gene: 4. The germline V gene has CDR1 SEHNR and CDR2 FQNEAQ (reference sequence). The CDR3 covers 13 residues.

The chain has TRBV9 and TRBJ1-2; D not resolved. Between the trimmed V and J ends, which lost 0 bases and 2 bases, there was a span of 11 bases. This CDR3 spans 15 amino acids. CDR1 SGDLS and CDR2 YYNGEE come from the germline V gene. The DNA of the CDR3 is TGTGCCAGCAGCGTAGATCCAGATACAAACTATGGCTACACCTTC. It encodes CASSVDPDTNYGYTF. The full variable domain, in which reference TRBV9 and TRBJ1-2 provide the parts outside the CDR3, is DSGVTQTPKHLITATGQRVTLRCSPRSGDLSVYWYQQSLDQGLQFLIQYYNGEERAKGNILERFSAQQFPDLHSELNLSSLELGDSALYFCASSVDPDTNYGYTFGSGTRLTVV.

CDR3 in DNA: TGTGCCAGCCCAGGGGGGCCTTCTGGCTACACCTTC. Its protein is CASPGGPSGYTF. This chain uses TRBV6-1 with TRBJ1-2; TRBD1 agrees at 7 bases. The CDR3 totals 12 residues. J was trimmed by 7 bases and V by 8 bases; bases with no gene match: 7. CDR1 is MNHNS, CDR2 SASEGT, per germline.

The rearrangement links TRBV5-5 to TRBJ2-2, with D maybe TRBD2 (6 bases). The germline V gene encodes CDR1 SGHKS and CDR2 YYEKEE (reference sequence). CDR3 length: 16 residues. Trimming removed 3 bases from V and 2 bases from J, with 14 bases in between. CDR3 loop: CASSSNSGANTGELFF. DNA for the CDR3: TGTGCCAGCAGCTCAAATAGCGGAGCCAACACCGGGGAGCTGTTTTTT.

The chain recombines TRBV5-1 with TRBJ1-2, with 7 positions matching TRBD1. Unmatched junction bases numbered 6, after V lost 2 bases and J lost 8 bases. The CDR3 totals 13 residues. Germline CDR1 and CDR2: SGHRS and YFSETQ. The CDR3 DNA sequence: TGCGCCAGCAGCTTAGTACAGGGGTCGGGCTACACCTTC. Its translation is CASSLVQGSGYTF.

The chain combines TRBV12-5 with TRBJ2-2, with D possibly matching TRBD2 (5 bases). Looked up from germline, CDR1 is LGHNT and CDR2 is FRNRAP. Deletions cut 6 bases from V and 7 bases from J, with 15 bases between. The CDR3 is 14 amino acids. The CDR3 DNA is TGTGCTAGTGGCCCGACGACCCGGGGCGGGGAGCTGTTTTTT. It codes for CASGPTTRGGELFF. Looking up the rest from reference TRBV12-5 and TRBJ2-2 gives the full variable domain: DARVTQTPRHKVTEMGQEVTMRCQPILGHNTVFWYRQTMMQGLELLAYFRNRAPLDDSGMPKDRFSAEMPDATLATLKIQPSEPRDSAVYFCASGPTTRGGELFFGEGSRLTVL.

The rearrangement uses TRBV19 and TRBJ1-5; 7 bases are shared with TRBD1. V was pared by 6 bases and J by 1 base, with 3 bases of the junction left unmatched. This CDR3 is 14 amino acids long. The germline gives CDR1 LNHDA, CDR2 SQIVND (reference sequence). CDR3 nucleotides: TGTGCCAGTAGGGGGACAGCCAGCAATCAGCCCCAGCATTTT. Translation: CASRGTASNQPQHF.

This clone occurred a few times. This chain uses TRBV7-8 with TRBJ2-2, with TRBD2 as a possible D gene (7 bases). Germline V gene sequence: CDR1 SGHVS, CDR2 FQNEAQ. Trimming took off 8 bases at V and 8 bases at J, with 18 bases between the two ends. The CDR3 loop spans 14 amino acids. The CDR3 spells CASGGGLVGGELFF. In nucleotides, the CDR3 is TGTGCCAGCGGGGGGGGCCTGGTGGGAGGGGAGCTGTTTTTT.

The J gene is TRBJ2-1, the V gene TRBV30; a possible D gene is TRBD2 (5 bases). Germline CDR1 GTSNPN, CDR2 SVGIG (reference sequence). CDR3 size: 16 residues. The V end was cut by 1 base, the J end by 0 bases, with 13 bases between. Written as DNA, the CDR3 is TGTGCCTGGAGTGGGGGAGCCCCCCCCTCCTACAATGAGCAGTTCTTC. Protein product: CAWSGGAPPSYNEQFF.

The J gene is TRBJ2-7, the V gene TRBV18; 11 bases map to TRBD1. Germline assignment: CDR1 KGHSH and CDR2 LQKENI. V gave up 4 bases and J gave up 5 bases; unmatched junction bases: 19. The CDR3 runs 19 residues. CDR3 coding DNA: TGTGCCAGCTCACTCTCAAGATCAGTTTCGGGACAGGGGGACCACGAGCAGTACTTC. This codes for CASSLSRSVSGQGDHEQYF.

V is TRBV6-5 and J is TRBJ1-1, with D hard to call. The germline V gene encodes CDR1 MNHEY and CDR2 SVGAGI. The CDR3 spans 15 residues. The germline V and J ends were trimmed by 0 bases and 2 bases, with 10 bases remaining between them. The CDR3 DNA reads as TGTGCCAGCAGTTACTCGGGCCACCTAAACACTGAAGCTTTCTTT. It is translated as CASSYSGHLNTEAFF.

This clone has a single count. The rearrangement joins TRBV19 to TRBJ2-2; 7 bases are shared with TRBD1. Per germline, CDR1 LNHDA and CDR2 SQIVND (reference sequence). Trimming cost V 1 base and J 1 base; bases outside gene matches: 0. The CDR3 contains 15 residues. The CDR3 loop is CASSIGTGNTGELFF. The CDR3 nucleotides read TGTGCCAGTAGTATAGGGACAGGGAACACCGGGGAGCTGTTTTTT.